The sample holds one count of the clone carrying this TCR beta chain. As yet, its antigen is unknown. These data originate in a study of CD8+ T cells in alopecia areata. Whole-study results and caveats: Patients showed less clear TCR sequence sharing than mice, possibly partly because of HLA diversity. Besides other cells, scalp samples also yield sequences of resident alphabeta T cells from normal skin.

PBMCs yielded sorted CD4+ and CD8+ T cells. cDNA serving as the sequencing template came from extracted, reverse transcribed RNA. TCRdb keeps only in-frame clones here, not all; method: immunoSEQ multiplex PCR. The sample yields roughly 150,000 clones, approximately 60% seen once. Trimming left V 1 base short and J 4 bases short, with 12 bases between. CDR1 and CDR2 from the germline V gene are SEHNR and FQNEAQ (reference sequence). The CDR3 runs 15 residues. The chain joins TRBV7-9 to TRBJ2-3; weak D call: TRBD1 (6 bases). Sequenced material: CD4+ T cells sorted from blood. The clonotype originates from a human donor in good health. The CDR3 reads CASSLETGIPDTQYF. In nucleotides, the CDR3 is TGTGCCAGCAGCTTAGAGACAGGTATCCCAGATACGCAGTATTTT.